This TCR beta chain emerged from a study of T cell repertoires in cytomegalovirus infection. On the study more broadly: A matching HLA type, together with CMV infection, was signaled by public TCR beta signatures.

Study-level results: In two of eight donors, the top clonotype was HLA-C-restricted CMV-specific. Summed frequency of public TCR beta families distinguished CMV carriers with the relevant HLA.

The length of the CDR3 is 15 residues. Germline values: CDR1 SGHTS, CDR2 YDEGEE. V was trimmed by 0 bases and J by 0 bases, leaving 9 bases between them. TCRdb called the reads again in MiXCR, with one record for every CDR3 protein. The profile shows under 800,000 distinct CDR3 sequences, 20% to 30% of them singletons. As concerns this clonotype: Its matching antigen is unknown.

The chain has TRBV5-8 and TRBJ1-1; D is ambiguous. The sample consisted of CD8+ T cells from PBMCs. This TCR was recovered from a human donor in good health (CMV status not recorded). Some clones in this sample may be carry-over from other donors' samples. This chain's CDR3 is CASSLGVTLNTEAFF. The CDR3 DNA reads as TGTGCCAGCAGCTTGGGTGTCACCTTGAACACTGAAGCTTTCTTT.